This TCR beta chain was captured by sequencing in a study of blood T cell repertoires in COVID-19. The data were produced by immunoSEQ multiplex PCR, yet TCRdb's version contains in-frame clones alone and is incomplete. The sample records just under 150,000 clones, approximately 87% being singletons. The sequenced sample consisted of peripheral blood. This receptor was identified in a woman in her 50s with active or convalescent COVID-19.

CDR3 coding DNA: TGTGCCATCAGAGAAGGGCAGGAGGATGGCTACACCTTC. This translates into CAIREGQEDGYTF. The V gene is TRBV10-3, the J gene TRBJ1-2; D not certain. The CDR3 has 13 amino acids. Trimming left V 6 bases short and J 6 bases short, with 14 bases between. The germline gives CDR1 ENHRY, CDR2 SYGVKD.